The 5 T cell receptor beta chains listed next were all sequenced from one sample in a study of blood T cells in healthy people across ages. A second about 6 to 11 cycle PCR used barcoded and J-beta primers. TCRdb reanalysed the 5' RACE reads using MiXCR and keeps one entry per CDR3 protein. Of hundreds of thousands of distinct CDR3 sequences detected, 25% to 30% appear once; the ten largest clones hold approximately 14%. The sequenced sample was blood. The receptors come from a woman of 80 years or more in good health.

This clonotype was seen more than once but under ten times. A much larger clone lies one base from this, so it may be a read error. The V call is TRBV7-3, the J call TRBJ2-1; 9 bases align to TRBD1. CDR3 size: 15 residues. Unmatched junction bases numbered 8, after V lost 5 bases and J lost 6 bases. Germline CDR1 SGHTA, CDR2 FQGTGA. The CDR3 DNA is TGTGCCAGCAGCGCCAACCCGACAGGGGGCAATGAGCAGTTCTTC. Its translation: CASSANPTGGNEQFF.

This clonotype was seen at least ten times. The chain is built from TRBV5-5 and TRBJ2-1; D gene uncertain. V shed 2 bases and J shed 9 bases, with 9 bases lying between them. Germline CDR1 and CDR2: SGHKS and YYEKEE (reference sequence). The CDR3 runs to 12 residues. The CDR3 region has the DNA TGTGCCAGCAGCTTTCCGGGCCCTGAGCAGTTCTTC. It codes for CASSFPGPEQFF.

The CDR3 DNA follows: TGTGCCAGCAGGTCCGGGGGTCGCTATGGCTACACCTTC. It specifies CASRSGGRYGYTF. The V and J genes are TRBV14 and TRBJ1-2; weak D call: TRBD1 (5 bases). The CDR3 loop spans 13 amino acids. Germline V gene data show CDR1 as SGHDN and CDR2 as FVKESK. Trimming removed 6 bases from V and 4 bases from J, with 12 bases in between.

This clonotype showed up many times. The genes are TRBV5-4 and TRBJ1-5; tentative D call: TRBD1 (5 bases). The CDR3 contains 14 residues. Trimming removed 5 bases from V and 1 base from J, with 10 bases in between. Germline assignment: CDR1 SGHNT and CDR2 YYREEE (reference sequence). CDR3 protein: CASSNTGSNQPQHF. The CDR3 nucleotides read TGTGCCAGCAGTAACACAGGAAGCAATCAGCCCCAGCATTTT.

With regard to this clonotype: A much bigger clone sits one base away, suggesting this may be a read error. The CDR3 bases are TGCGCCGGCAGCCCCCGACAGGGGAGGGACCAGCCCCAGCATTTT. Amino acids: CAGSPRQGRDQPQHF. The V and J genes are TRBV5-1 and TRBJ1-5, with 8 bases fitting TRBD1. Per germline, CDR1 SGHRS and CDR2 YFSETQ. The CDR3 contains 15 residues.